The 32 T cell receptor beta chains below come from one sample, sequenced in a study of cytomegalovirus exposure and HLA in healthy donors. PCR employed 60 Vbeta and 13 Jbeta primers. Assay: immunoSEQ multiplex PCR; the TCRdb copy retains only in-frame clones and omits some. Here the sample spans roughly 110,000 clones, more than 60% being singletons. Sequenced sample: PBMCs. All receptors come from a female donor in good health and CMV-seronegative.

CDR3 sequence: CASSVATVGTEAFF. DNA of the CDR3: TGTGCCAGCAGCGTAGCTACAGTAGGAACTGAAGCTTTCTTT. The gene calls are TRBV9 and TRBJ1-1; D remains unclear. Trimming took 0 bases from V and 5 from J, leaving 11 bases between them. The germline V gene has CDR1 SGDLS and CDR2 YYNGEE. The CDR3 has 14 amino acids.

This clone was seen a few times. The V call is TRBV5-5, the J call TRBJ2-7; 8 bases are shared with TRBD1. Losses at the gene ends were 4 bases for V and 8 bases for J; bases not matched to a gene: 8. The CDR3 is made up of 13 amino acids. CDR1 and CDR2 from the germline V gene are SGHKS and YYEKEE (reference sequence). In nucleotides, the CDR3 is TGTGCCAGCAGCCCCGGACAGGGCGGGAAGCAGTACTTC. Translating it yields CASSPGQGGKQYF. The complete variable domain, with remaining parts taken from reference TRBV5-5 and TRBJ2-7, reads DAGVTQSPTHLIKTRGQQVTLRCSPISGHKSVSWYQQVLGQGPQFIFQYYEKEERGRGNFPDRFSARQFPNYSSELNVNALLLGDSALYLCASSPGQGGKQYFGPGTRLTVT.

This chain connects TRBV5-1 to TRBJ2-1; 7 nucleotides agree with TRBD1. V lost 0 bases to trimming and J lost 5 bases; unmatched junction nucleotides: 8. This CDR3 region has 16 residues. Germline loops: CDR1 SGHRS, CDR2 YFSETQ. This chain's CDR3 is CASSLVAGGFDNEQFF. For the CDR3, the DNA is TGCGCCAGCAGCTTGGTGGCAGGGGGATTCGACAATGAGCAGTTCTTC. Full variable domain (remainder filled in from reference TRBV5-1 and TRBJ2-1): KAGVTQTPRYLIKTRGQQVTLSCSPISGHRSVSWYQQTPGQGLQFLFEYFSETQRNKGNFPGRFSGRQFSNSRSEMNVSTLELGDSALYLCASSLVAGGFDNEQFFGPGTRLTVL.

This chain connects TRBV4-1 to TRBJ1-4; TRBD1 matches at 8 bases. The V gene's germline CDR1 is MGHRA and CDR2 YSYEKL. V shed 1 base and J 7 bases; nucleotides not matched to a gene: 2. The CDR3 sequence is 14 residues long. The CDR3 sequence: CASSQVDRGEKLFF. DNA for the CDR3: TGCGCCAGCAGCCAAGTTGACAGGGGTGAAAAACTGTTTTTT.

The chain couples TRBV6-6 to TRBJ1-1; D is uncertain. This CDR3 is 13 amino acids long. Trimming cost V 7 bases and J 5 bases, with 14 bases left between them. CDR1 and CDR2 (germline): MNHNY, SVGAGI (reference sequence). The CDR3, as DNA: TGTGCCAGCACTTCAGGTCGGGGAACTGAAGCTTTCTTT. Translation: CASTSGRGTEAFF.

The genes are TRBV2 and TRBJ2-5; 11 positions match TRBD2. In germline, CDR1 is SNHLY, CDR2 FYNNEI. Germline trimming cut 3 bases from V and 2 bases from J; bases unmatched to any gene: 8. CDR3 length: 17 amino acids. The DNA for the CDR3 is TGTGCCAGCAGTGATGGGCTAGCGGGGGGACGACAAGAGACCCAGTACTTC. It encodes CASSDGLAGGRQETQYF.

This rearrangement joins TRBV9 to TRBJ2-1; TRBD2 aligns across 12 bases. Germline values: CDR1 SGDLS, CDR2 YYNGEE. V lost 3 bases, J lost 4 bases, and 11 bases stayed unmatched. The CDR3 is 18 amino acids. CDR3 amino acids: CASSATPILAGGYNEQFF. CDR3 DNA: TGTGCCAGCAGCGCCACACCAATACTAGCGGGGGGATACAATGAGCAGTTCTTC. The entire variable domain, with the rest obtained from reference TRBV9 and TRBJ2-1, is as follows: DSGVTQTPKHLITATGQRVTLRCSPRSGDLSVYWYQQSLDQGLQFLIQYYNGEERAKGNILERFSAQQFPDLHSELNLSSLELGDSALYFCASSATPILAGGYNEQFFGPGTRLTVL.

The chain uses TRBV2 and TRBJ2-1; 9 bases fit TRBD2. Losses at the gene ends were 4 bases for V and 6 bases for J; bases not matched to a gene: 4. CDR3 length equals 14 residues. Per germline, CDR1 SNHLY and CDR2 FYNNEI. The CDR3 reads CASSVPGLANEQFF. The CDR3 region has the DNA TGTGCCAGCAGTGTTCCGGGACTAGCCAATGAGCAGTTCTTC.

V gene TRBV5-1 combines with J gene TRBJ2-2; D is unclear. V lost 1 base and J 5 bases, leaving 9 bases between the germline ends. Germline V CDR1 and CDR2: SGHRS, YFSETQ. The CDR3 consists of 14 residues. DNA for the CDR3: TGCGCCAGCAGCTTGTCGCAGAAGACCGGGGAGCTGTTTTTT. It translates to CASSLSQKTGELFF.

The chain employs TRBV11-2 and TRBJ2-1, with TRBD2 identical over 8 bases. The trim removed 2 bases at V and 10 bases at J, leaving 16 bases unmatched. Germline assignment: CDR1 SGHAT and CDR2 FQNNGV. The CDR3 is 17 residues long. The CDR3 sequence is CASSLRSGTSTVGEQFF. CDR3 DNA: TGTGCCAGCAGCTTAAGATCCGGGACTAGTACCGTCGGGGAGCAGTTCTTC.

J is TRBJ2-1 and V is TRBV27; D is unclear. V was shortened by 3 bases and J by 6 bases, with 12 bases between the two germline ends. Germline V gives CDR1 MNHEY, CDR2 SMNVEV (reference sequence). This CDR3 has 14 amino acids. Written as DNA, the CDR3 is TGTGCCAGCAGTTTGGCCCTCCGCGGCAATGAGCAGTTCTTC. Translation gives CASSLALRGNEQFF.

The J gene is TRBJ2-2, the V gene TRBV11-3; D gene unclear. Trimming cost V 5 bases and J 7 bases, with 8 bases left between them. The CDR3 contains 12 residues. Germline loops: CDR1 SGHNT, CDR2 YENEEA. CDR3 region: CASSPPLGELFF. The DNA of the CDR3 is TGTGCCAGCAGCCCCCCCCTCGGGGAGCTGTTTTTT.

The J gene is TRBJ2-3, the V gene TRBV15; D is perhaps TRBD1 (6 bases). Trimming left V 0 bases short and J 8 bases short, with 18 bases between. The CDR3 spans 16 residues. Germline CDR1 reads LNHNV; CDR2 reads YYDKDF (reference sequence). In DNA form, the CDR3 reads TGTGCCACCAGCAGAGATTCCCCGACAGGTCTTGGTACGCAGTATTTT. Its protein product is CATSRDSPTGLGTQYF.

CDR3 DNA: TGTGCCAGCAGCTTGGAACAGGGGCCCTCCTACAATGAGCAGTTCTTC. Residues: CASSLEQGPSYNEQFF. This rearrangement joins TRBV5-4 to TRBJ2-1; TRBD1 agrees at 7 bases. The germline V gene encodes CDR1 SGHNT and CDR2 YYREEE (reference sequence). V was pared by 0 bases and J by 0 bases, with 3 bases of the junction left unmatched. The CDR3 is 16 residues long.

This clone showed up just once. The rearrangement joins TRBV19 to TRBJ1-2, with 10 positions matching TRBD1. V lost 4 bases to trimming and J lost 3 bases; unmatched junction nucleotides: 8. Per the germline V gene, CDR1 is LNHDA and CDR2 is SQIVND (reference sequence). This CDR3 has 16 residues. CDR3 DNA: TGTGCCAGTAGTACAGAGATGACAGGGGGCGACTATGGCTACACCTTC. It translates to CASSTEMTGGDYGYTF.

The chain links TRBV5-5 to TRBJ1-4; D is possibly TRBD1 (5 bases). CDR1 and CDR2 from the germline V gene are SGHKS and YYEKEE (reference sequence). The CDR3 runs to 15 residues. Deletions cut 6 bases from V and 5 bases from J, with 17 bases between. The CDR3 nucleotides read TGTGCCAGCAACCTGGCGCAGGGAAGGAATGAAAAACTGTTTTTT. The encoded protein is CASNLAQGRNEKLFF.

This clone has a handful of counts. The V gene is TRBV6-1, the J gene TRBJ2-7, with 9 bases identical to TRBD1. There are 14 residues in the CDR3. CDR1 and CDR2 (germline): MNHNS, SASEGT. The V segment lost 6 bases and the J segment 4 bases; nucleotides outside the gene matches: 7. The CDR3 region is CASSPDRGAYEQYF. The CDR3 DNA reads as TGTGCCAGCAGCCCCGACAGGGGGGCTTACGAGCAGTACTTC.

The chain couples TRBV6-5 to TRBJ1-2, with D possibly matching TRBD1 (5 bases). V lost 5 bases and J 3 bases, leaving 16 bases between the germline ends. The length of the CDR3 is 15 residues. Per germline, CDR1 MNHEY and CDR2 SVGAGI. The DNA of the CDR3 is TGTGCCAGCAGTAACACAGGAAACACTTACTATGGCTACACCTTC. Translating it yields CASSNTGNTYYGYTF.

This chain joins TRBV6-5 and TRBJ2-3; the D gene is possibly TRBD2 (6 bases). Germline V lookup: CDR1 MNHEY, CDR2 SVGAGI. Trimming removed 6 bases at V and 2 bases at J, with 9 bases between. The CDR3 is 13 amino acids. The CDR3 region has the DNA TGTGCCAGCAGGGGGGAGGCCACAGATACGCAGTATTTT. Its protein product is CASRGEATDTQYF.

The chain carries TRBV11-2 and TRBJ1-4; tentative D call: TRBD1 (6 bases). The V end was cut by 8 bases, the J end by 5 bases, with 15 bases between. Germline V gene lookup returns CDR1 SGHAT and CDR2 FQNNGV. There are 14 residues in the CDR3. CDR3 region: CASGSVGANEKLFF. DNA for the CDR3: TGTGCCAGCGGTAGTGTGGGGGCAAATGAAAAACTGTTTTTT.

The J gene is TRBJ2-7, the V gene TRBV30; D may be TRBD1 (6 bases). Trimming took 0 bases from V and 3 from J, leaving 21 bases between them. CDR1 and CDR2 from the germline V gene are GTSNPN and SVGIG (reference sequence). This CDR3 is built from 17 residues. The CDR3 loop is CAWSVQLWGQDFYEQYF. As DNA, the CDR3 is TGTGCCTGGAGTGTACAGTTATGGGGGCAGGACTTCTACGAGCAGTACTTC.

The CDR3 here is CASSLELGGGYTF. The CDR3 nucleotides read TGTGCCAGCAGCTTAGAACTAGGAGGCGGCTACACCTTC. The chain joins TRBV11-2 to TRBJ1-2; D remains unclear. This CDR3 region has 13 residues. V was trimmed by 0 bases and J by 8 bases, leaving 10 bases between them. CDR1 is SGHAT and CDR2 is FQNNGV in the germline V gene.

V is TRBV7-8 and J is TRBJ1-6; no reliable D call. The ends were cut back, 5 bases at V and 13 bases at J, with 15 bases in the middle. CDR3 length: 13 residues. The germline gives CDR1 SGHVS, CDR2 FQNEAQ. The CDR3 DNA reads as TGTGCCAGCAGCCCCGGTACGTCAAGTCCCCTCCACTTT. As protein: CASSPGTSSPLHF.

Only a few counts were recorded for this clone. The chain is built from TRBV6-1 and TRBJ1-1, with D maybe TRBD1 (5 bases). Germline loops: CDR1 MNHNS, CDR2 SASEGT. There are 15 residues in the CDR3. The V gene lost 6 bases and the J gene lost 3 bases, with 17 bases spanning the gap. This CDR3 is CASSATPGLDTEAFF. In DNA, the CDR3 is TGTGCCAGCAGCGCCACCCCAGGGTTGGACACTGAAGCTTTCTTT.

The chain has TRBV7-2 and TRBJ2-1, with no clear D. The CDR3 totals 15 residues. Between the trimmed V and J ends, which lost 4 bases and 4 bases, there was a span of 14 bases. The germline CDR1 and CDR2 sequences are SGHTA and FQGNSA. CDR3 in amino acids: CASSSDSSGYNEQFF. The CDR3 bases are TGTGCCAGCAGCTCAGACTCCTCTGGGTACAATGAGCAGTTCTTC.

The chain carries TRBV11-2 and TRBJ2-1; tentatively, D is TRBD2 (5 bases). Germline V gene lookup returns CDR1 SGHAT and CDR2 FQNNGV. Between the trimmed V and J ends, which lost 5 bases and 2 bases, there was a span of 19 bases. CDR3 length equals 17 residues. CDR3 DNA sequence: TGTGCCAGCAGCGCAACGTTGGGCCGCGGGCCCTACAATGAGCAGTTCTTC. Translated, it gives CASSATLGRGPYNEQFF.

The CDR3 nucleotides read TGCGCCAGCAGCCAAGATATGGAGGATAGGCGGTACTTC. Protein sequence: CASSQDMEDRRYF. V and J are TRBV4-3 and TRBJ2-7; TRBD2 might be the D (5 bases). CDR1 is LGHNA and CDR2 is YSLEER in the germline V gene. The CDR3 length is 13 residues. V lost 0 bases and J 12 bases, leaving 15 bases between the germline ends.

This clone has only a few counts. The chain has TRBV2 and TRBJ1-1; D unclear. Germline V gene lookup returns CDR1 SNHLY and CDR2 FYNNEI. V was pared by 10 bases and J by 4 bases, with 16 bases between. This CDR3 is built from 13 residues. CDR3 DNA sequence: TGTGCCATCTCTATGGTGCGAGTCACTGAAGCTTTCTTT. It encodes CAISMVRVTEAFF.

This clone has just one count. The chain carries TRBV30 and TRBJ1-2; the D gene is possibly TRBD1 (5 bases). V gave up 8 bases and J gave up 2 bases, with 12 bases separating them. CDR1 GTSNPN and CDR2 SVGIG come from the germline V gene (reference sequence). CDR3 length: 12 residues. This CDR3 reads CAKGGDNYGYTF. CDR3 DNA sequence: TGTGCCAAGGGAGGGGACAACTATGGCTACACCTTC.

V usage is TRBV19 and J usage is TRBJ1-5, with a weak D call TRBD1 (5 bases). CDR3 size: 16 residues. V dropped 6 bases and J dropped 4 bases, with 19 bases sitting between them. Germline CDR1 reads LNHDA; CDR2 reads SQIVND (reference sequence). The CDR3 here is CASSIRSTDPNQPQHF. For the CDR3, the DNA is TGTGCCAGTAGCATTAGATCGACAGACCCTAATCAGCCCCAGCATTTT.

This rearrangement joins TRBV4-2 to TRBJ1-1, with D uncertain. The CDR3 contains 15 residues. Per germline, CDR1 LGHNA and CDR2 YNFKEQ. V was clipped by 1 base and J by 1 base, with 10 bases between them. CDR3 residues: CASSQVKAKNTEAFF. In DNA form, the CDR3 reads TGTGCCAGCAGCCAAGTTAAAGCGAAGAACACTGAAGCTTTCTTT.

This clone was counted only a few times. V and J are TRBV10-1 and TRBJ1-5; no firm D call. This CDR3 has 12 residues. V lost 6 bases and J 5 bases, leaving 8 bases between the germline ends. Germline assignment: CDR1 WNHNN and CDR2 SYGVQD (reference sequence). The CDR3 here is CASSHYDQPQHF. CDR3 in DNA: TGCGCCAGCAGCCACTATGATCAGCCCCAGCATTTT.